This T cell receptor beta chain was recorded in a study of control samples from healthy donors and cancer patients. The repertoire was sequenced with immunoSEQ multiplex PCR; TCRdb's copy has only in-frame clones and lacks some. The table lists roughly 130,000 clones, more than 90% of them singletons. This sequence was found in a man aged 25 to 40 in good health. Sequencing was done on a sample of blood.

The CDR3 nucleotides read TGCAGCGTTGCTTTGGCGGGAGGGTTCTACGAGCAGTACTTC. Protein sequence: CSVALAGGFYEQYF. The chain uses TRBV29-1 and TRBJ2-7, with 9 bases aligning to TRBD2. This CDR3 comprises 14 residues. Per germline, CDR1 SQVTM and CDR2 ANQGSEA. Trimming removed 4 bases from V and 3 bases from J; junction bases left unmatched: 7.